The TCR beta chain under discussion was sequenced for a study of T cells in Graves' hyperthyroidism and ophthalmopathy. As to this clonotype: Its target is unknown. One end of the junction fails to match germline, which may point to a read error.

The CDR3 regions of TCR beta were amplified from RNA transcripts. HTBI primers were employed in a first-round RT-PCR of the TCR CDR3. From the multiplex PCR reads, TCRdb called clonotypes with MiXCR, one entry per CDR3 protein. The table has approximately 700,000 distinct CDR3 sequences, over 40% seen once. The diagnoses drew upon clinical symptoms, serum thyroxine and TRAb, thyroid ultrasound and orbital computed tomography. Points from the study as a whole: A model using 13 V-J features told ophthalmopathy apart from stable hyperthyroidism. The model made its ophthalmopathy prediction, and onset followed a median approximately 6.5 months later.

The CDR3 runs 15 residues. The germline CDR1 and CDR2 sequences are KGHDR and SFDVKD. Sequenced material: peripheral blood or thyroid tissue (not recorded which). This TCR was recovered from an adult man with Graves' disease, either hyperthyroidism or ophthalmopathy (not recorded which). The rearrangement uses TRBV24-1 and TRBJ1-2, with D maybe TRBD1 (6 bases). The CDR3 DNA is TGTGCCAGCAGTTTTGTCGGGGGCAGGAGCTATGGCTACACCTTC. This encodes CASSFVGGRSYGYTF.